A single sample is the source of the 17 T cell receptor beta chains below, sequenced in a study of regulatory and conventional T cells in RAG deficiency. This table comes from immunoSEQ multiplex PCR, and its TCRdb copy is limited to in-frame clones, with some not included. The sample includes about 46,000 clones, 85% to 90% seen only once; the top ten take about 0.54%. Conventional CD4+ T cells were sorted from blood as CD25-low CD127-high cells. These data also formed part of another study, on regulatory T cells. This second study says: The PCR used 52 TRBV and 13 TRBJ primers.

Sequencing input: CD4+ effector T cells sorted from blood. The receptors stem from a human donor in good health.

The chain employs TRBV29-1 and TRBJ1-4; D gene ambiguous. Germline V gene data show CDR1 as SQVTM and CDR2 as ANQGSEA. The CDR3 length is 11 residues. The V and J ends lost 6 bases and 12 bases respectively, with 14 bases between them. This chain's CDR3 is CSVTTPEELFF. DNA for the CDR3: TGCAGCGTCACCACCCCCGAGGAACTGTTTTTT.

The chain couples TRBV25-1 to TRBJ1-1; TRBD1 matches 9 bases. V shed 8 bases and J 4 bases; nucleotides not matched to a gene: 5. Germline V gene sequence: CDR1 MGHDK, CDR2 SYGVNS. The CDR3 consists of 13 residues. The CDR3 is CASGDRVSTEAFF. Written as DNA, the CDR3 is TGTGCCAGCGGGGACAGGGTAAGCACTGAAGCTTTCTTT.

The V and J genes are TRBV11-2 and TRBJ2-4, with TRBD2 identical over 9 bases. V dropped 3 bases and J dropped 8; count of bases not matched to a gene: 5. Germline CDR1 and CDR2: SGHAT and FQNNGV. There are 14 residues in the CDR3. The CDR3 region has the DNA TGTGCCAGCAGCTTTAGCGGGAGAGTGGACATTCAGTACTTC. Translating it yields CASSFSGRVDIQYF.

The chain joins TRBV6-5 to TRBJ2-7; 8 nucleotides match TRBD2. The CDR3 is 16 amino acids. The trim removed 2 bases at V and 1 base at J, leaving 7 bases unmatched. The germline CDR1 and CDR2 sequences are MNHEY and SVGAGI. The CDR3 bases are TGTGCCAGCAGTTACGGGTTAGCGGGGCCGTCCTACGAGCAGTACTTC. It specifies CASSYGLAGPSYEQYF.

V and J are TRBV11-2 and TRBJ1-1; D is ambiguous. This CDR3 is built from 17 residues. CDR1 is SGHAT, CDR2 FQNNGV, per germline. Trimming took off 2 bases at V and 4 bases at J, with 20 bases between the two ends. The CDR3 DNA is TGTGCCAGCAGCTTAATTCCAGTCGGGGTTCGTGGCACTGAAGCTTTCTTT. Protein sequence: CASSLIPVGVRGTEAFF.

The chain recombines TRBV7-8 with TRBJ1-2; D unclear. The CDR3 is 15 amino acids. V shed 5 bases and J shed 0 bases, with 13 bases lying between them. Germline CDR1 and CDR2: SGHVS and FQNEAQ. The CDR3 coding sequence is TGTGCCAGCAGCCCTCCAGGCTATTCTAACTATGGCTACACCTTC. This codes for CASSPPGYSNYGYTF.

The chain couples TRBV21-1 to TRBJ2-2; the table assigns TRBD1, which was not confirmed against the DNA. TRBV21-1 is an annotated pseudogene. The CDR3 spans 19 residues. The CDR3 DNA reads TGTGCCAGCAGCGCGACCGGGACAGGGGGCAAATCGAACACCGGGGAGCTGTTTTTT. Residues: CASSATGTGGKSNTGELFF.

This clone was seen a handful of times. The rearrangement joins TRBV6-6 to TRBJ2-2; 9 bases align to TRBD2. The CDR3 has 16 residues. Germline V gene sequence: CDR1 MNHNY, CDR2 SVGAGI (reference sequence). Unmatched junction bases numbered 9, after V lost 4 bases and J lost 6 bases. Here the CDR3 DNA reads TGTGCCAGCAGTTCTTCCGGGACTAGCTTCTCCGGGGAGCTGTTTTTT. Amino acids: CASSSSGTSFSGELFF.

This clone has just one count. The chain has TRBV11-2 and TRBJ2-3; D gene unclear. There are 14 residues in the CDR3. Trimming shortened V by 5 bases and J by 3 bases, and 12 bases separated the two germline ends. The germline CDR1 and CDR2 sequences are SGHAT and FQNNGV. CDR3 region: CASSRLMGTDTQYF. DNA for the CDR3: TGTGCCAGCAGCCGGCTGATGGGGACAGATACGCAGTATTTT.

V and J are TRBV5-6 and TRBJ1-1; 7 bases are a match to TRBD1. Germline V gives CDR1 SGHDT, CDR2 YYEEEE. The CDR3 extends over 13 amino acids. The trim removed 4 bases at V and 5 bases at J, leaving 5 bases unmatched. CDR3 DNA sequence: TGTGCCAGCAGCCTTGGACAGGTGACTGAAGCTTTCTTT. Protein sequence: CASSLGQVTEAFF.

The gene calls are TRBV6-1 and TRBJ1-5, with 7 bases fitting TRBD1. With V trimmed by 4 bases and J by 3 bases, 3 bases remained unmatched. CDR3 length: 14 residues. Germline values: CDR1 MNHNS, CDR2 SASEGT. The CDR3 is CASSATGHNQPQHF. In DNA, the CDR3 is TGTGCCAGCAGTGCGACAGGGCACAATCAGCCCCAGCATTTT.

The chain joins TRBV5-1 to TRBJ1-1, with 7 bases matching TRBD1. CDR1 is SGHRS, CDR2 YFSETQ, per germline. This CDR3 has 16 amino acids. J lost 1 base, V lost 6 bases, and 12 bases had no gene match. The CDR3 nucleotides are TGCGCCAGCACCTACAGAATAAACAGGGGGAACACTGAAGCTTTCTTT. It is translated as CASTYRINRGNTEAFF.

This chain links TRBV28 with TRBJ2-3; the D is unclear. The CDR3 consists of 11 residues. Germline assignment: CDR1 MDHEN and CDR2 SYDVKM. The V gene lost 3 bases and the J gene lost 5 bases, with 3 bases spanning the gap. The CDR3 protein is CASSFKDTQYF. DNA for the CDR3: TGTGCCAGCAGTTTTAAAGATACGCAGTATTTT.

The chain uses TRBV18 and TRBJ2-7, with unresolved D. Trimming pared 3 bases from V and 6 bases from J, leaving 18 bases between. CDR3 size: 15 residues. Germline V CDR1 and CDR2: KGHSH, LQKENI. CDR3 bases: TGTGCCAGCTCACCCTTGGACGGAGCAACTCGCGAGCAGTACTTC. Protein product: CASSPLDGATREQYF.

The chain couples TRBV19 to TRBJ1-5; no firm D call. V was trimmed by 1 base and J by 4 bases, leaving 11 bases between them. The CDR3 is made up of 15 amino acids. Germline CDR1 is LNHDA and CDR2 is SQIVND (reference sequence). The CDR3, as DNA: TGTGCCAGTAGTATAGGGTGGCAGTTTAATCAGCCCCAGCATTTT. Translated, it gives CASSIGWQFNQPQHF.

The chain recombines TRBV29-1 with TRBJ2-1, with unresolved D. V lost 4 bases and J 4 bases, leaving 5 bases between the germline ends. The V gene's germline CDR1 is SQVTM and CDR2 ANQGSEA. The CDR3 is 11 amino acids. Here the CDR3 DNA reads TGCAGCGTTGCGGGTTACAATGAGCAGTTCTTC. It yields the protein CSVAGYNEQFF.

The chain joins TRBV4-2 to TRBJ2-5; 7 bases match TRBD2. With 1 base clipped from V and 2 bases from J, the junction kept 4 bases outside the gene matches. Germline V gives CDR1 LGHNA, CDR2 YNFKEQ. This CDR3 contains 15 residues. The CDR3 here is CASSQVASGQETQYF. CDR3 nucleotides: TGTGCCAGCAGCCAAGTTGCTAGCGGACAAGAGACCCAGTACTTC.